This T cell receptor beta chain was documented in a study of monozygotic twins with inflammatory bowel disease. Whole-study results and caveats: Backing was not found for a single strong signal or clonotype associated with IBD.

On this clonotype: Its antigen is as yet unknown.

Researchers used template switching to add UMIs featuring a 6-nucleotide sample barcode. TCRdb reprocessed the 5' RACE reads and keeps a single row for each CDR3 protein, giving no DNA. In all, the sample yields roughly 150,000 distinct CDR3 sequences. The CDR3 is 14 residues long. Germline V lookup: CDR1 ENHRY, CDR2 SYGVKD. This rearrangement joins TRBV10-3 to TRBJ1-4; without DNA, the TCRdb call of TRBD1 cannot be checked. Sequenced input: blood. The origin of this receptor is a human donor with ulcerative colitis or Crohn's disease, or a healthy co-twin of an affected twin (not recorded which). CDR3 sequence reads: CAISGDRLNEKLFF.